This paragraph covers one T cell receptor beta chain sequence. These data are taken from a study of monozygotic twins with inflammatory bowel disease. Germline V gives CDR1 DFQATT, CDR2 SNEGSKA (reference sequence). The CDR3 has 13 residues. TCRdb re-called the 5' RACE reads; one entry per CDR3 protein, DNA not given. Its listing shows approximately 380,000 distinct CDR3 sequences. The V call is TRBV20-1, the J call TRBJ2-7; TCRdb picks TRBD1, but there is no DNA to check that call. The receptor comes from a human donor with ulcerative colitis or Crohn's disease, or a healthy co-twin of an affected twin (not recorded which). Sequencing was performed on blood. CDR3 sequence reads: CSASRGTAYEQYF.